The 21 T cell receptor beta chains in this list originate from one sample, sequenced in a study of PD-1 blockade in classical Hodgkin lymphoma. Clones were sequenced by immunoSEQ multiplex PCR, and TCRdb holds only the in-frame ones, with some missing. The repertoire has over 15,000 clones, approximately 80% of them found once; the top ten carry over 35%. With no exception, relapse followed autologous stem cell transplantation in all patients, and brentuximab vedotin exposure varied. The sequencing here drew on peripheral blood mononuclear cells (PBMCs), taken before the second cycle of nivolumab. These TCRs come from a human donor with classical Hodgkin lymphoma.

The chain links TRBV30 to TRBJ1-5, with D uncertain. V was clipped by 2 bases and J by 4 bases, with 9 bases between them. Germline assignment: CDR1 GTSNPN and CDR2 SVGIG (reference sequence). The CDR3 runs 13 residues. The CDR3 DNA follows: TGTGCCTGGAGTCCCGAAGGTAATCAGCCCCAGCATTTT. It specifies CAWSPEGNQPQHF.

This clone has only one observation. The chain couples TRBV5-1 to TRBJ2-1, with D perhaps matching TRBD2 (6 bases). V lost 0 bases and J 14 bases, leaving 15 bases between the germline ends. The CDR3 length is 13 residues. Germline CDR1 is SGHRS and CDR2 is YFSETQ. The CDR3 sequence is CASSLEPQEGKFF. CDR3 in DNA: TGCGCCAGCAGCTTGGAGCCGCAGGAGGGAAAGTTCTTC.

The chain links TRBV30 to TRBJ2-7; 8 nucleotides line up with TRBD1. The CDR3 has 14 amino acids. Trimming removed 3 bases from V and 2 bases from J; junction bases left unmatched: 6. CDR1 GTSNPN and CDR2 SVGIG come from the germline V gene (reference sequence). Here the CDR3 reads CAWRPRDRTYEQYF. DNA of the CDR3: TGTGCCTGGAGGCCTCGGGACAGGACCTACGAGCAGTACTTC.

The table lists this clone with a few counts. The chain couples TRBV27 to TRBJ1-5, with TRBD1 matching over 7 bases. Germline V gives CDR1 MNHEY, CDR2 SMNVEV (reference sequence). V shed 3 bases, J shed 5 bases, and the junction held 4 bases outside the gene matches. The CDR3 sequence is 14 residues long. The CDR3 DNA follows: TGTGCCAGCAGTTTCAGACAGGGCGATCAGCCCCAGCATTTT. This sequence encodes CASSFRQGDQPQHF.

Here the CDR3 reads CASSPDRGTNNEQFF. The CDR3 region has the DNA TGTGCCAGCAGCCCAGACAGGGGCACTAACAATGAGCAGTTCTTC. The chain couples TRBV7-9 to TRBJ2-1; 8 bases are shared with TRBD1. Germline V gene sequence: CDR1 SEHNR, CDR2 FQNEAQ (reference sequence). Trimming removed 5 bases from V and 5 bases from J; junction bases left unmatched: 8. This CDR3 region has 15 residues.

V and J are TRBV7-9 and TRBJ2-2, with 7 positions matching TRBD2. The CDR3 is made up of 17 amino acids. Germline V gives CDR1 SEHNR, CDR2 FQNEAQ (reference sequence). J gave up 4 bases and V 5 bases, and 13 bases lay outside the gene matches. The CDR3 region is CASSPGPTGGATGELFF. Written as DNA, the CDR3 is TGTGCCAGCAGCCCGGGCCCGACGGGGGGTGCCACCGGGGAGCTGTTTTTT.

The V gene is TRBV10-2, the J gene TRBJ2-5; 9 nucleotides align to TRBD1. From germline, CDR1 is WSHSY and CDR2 SAAADI. The CDR3 length is 15 residues. Trimming removed 7 bases from V and 5 bases from J; junction bases left unmatched: 11. The CDR3 is CASTALVQGAETQYF. For the CDR3, the DNA is TGCGCCAGCACTGCCCTCGTACAGGGGGCCGAGACCCAGTACTTC.

The chain has TRBV7-9 and TRBJ1-2; D unresolved. Deletions cut 5 bases from V and 5 bases from J, with 21 bases between. Germline V CDR1 and CDR2: SEHNR, FQNEAQ (reference sequence). This CDR3 region has 16 residues. The CDR3 is CASSRGLRAGVYGYTF. CDR3 DNA: TGTGCCAGCAGCCGCGGGTTGAGGGCGGGTGTGTATGGCTACACCTTC.

This chain joins TRBV30 and TRBJ1-1, with 7 bases that match TRBD1. The V gene's germline CDR1 is GTSNPN and CDR2 SVGIG (reference sequence). V lost 0 bases, J lost 6 bases, and 4 bases stayed unmatched. This CDR3 spans 13 amino acids. The CDR3 region has the DNA TGTGCCTGGAGTGTATCAGGGGGGGCTGAAGCTTTCTTT. Protein sequence: CAWSVSGGAEAFF.

The chain uses TRBV5-6 and TRBJ2-1, with 7 bases lining up with TRBD2. Trimming took 3 bases from V and 7 from J; bases not matched to a gene: 16. Germline CDR1 reads SGHDT; CDR2 reads YYEEEE. The CDR3 consists of 17 residues. CDR3 nucleotide sequence: TGTGCCAGCAGCTCCTTCGGGCGGGAGATATCTGGTAATGAGCAGTTCTTC. Encoded protein: CASSSFGREISGNEQFF.

V and J are TRBV7-2 and TRBJ2-7, with 13 bases matching TRBD2. The length of the CDR3 is 14 residues. V lost 5 bases and J lost 4; bases outside the gene matches: 2. CDR1 SGHTA and CDR2 FQGNSA come from the germline V gene. The CDR3 coding sequence is TGTGCCAGCAGCCGGACTAGCGGGAGATACGAGCAGTACTTC. Translation: CASSRTSGRYEQYF.

This clone was detected only a few times. The chain has TRBV5-4 and TRBJ1-1, with D possibly TRBD1 on 6 matching bases. The germline CDR1 and CDR2 sequences are SGHNT and YYREEE (reference sequence). The CDR3 is 15 residues long. The V gene lost 2 bases and the J gene lost 1 base, with 12 bases spanning the gap. The CDR3, as DNA: TGTGCCAGCAGCTTAATGGGGGCTTCGAACACTGAAGCTTTCTTT. Translated: CASSLMGASNTEAFF.

This clone was seen only a few times. The chain has TRBV10-3 and TRBJ1-5; 8 bases align to TRBD1. Germline CDR1 reads ENHRY; CDR2 reads SYGVKD. With 4 bases clipped from V and 2 bases from J, the junction kept 1 base outside the gene matches. This CDR3 region has 14 residues. The CDR3 loop is CAISAGGGNQPQHF. As DNA, the CDR3 is TGTGCCATCAGTGCAGGGGGCGGCAATCAGCCCCAGCATTTT.

This chain connects TRBV2 to TRBJ2-2, with TRBD2 matching over 7 bases. The germline CDR1 and CDR2 sequences are SNHLY and FYNNEI. J lost 5 bases, V lost 2 bases, and 2 bases had no gene match. The CDR3 length is 14 residues. The CDR3 region is CASSEMGLTGELFF. CDR3 coding DNA: TGTGCCAGCAGTGAAATGGGACTAACCGGGGAGCTGTTTTTT.

This chain uses TRBV18 with TRBJ2-4, with TRBD1 matching over 7 bases. V trimming: 3 bases; J trimming: 0 bases; junction bases outside the gene matches: 8. This CDR3 contains 17 residues. The germline V gene has CDR1 KGHSH and CDR2 LQKENI. As DNA, the CDR3 is TGTGCCAGCTCACCTGGCCCTACAGGGGCAGCCAAAAACATTCAGTACTTC. Residues: CASSPGPTGAAKNIQYF.

In the case of this clone: Its ends do not fully match the called genes, so a read error is possible. The chain is built from TRBV7-7 and TRBJ2-5; D possibly corresponds to TRBD2 (6 bases). Germline loops: CDR1 SSHAT, CDR2 FNYEAQ (reference sequence). The CDR3 extends over 13 amino acids. Here the CDR3 reads CASSPGGDTEQYF. The CDR3 coding sequence is TGTGCTAGCAGCCCGGGCGGGGATACAGAGCAGTACTTC.

The chain carries TRBV29-1 and TRBJ1-2; maybe TRBD1 (5 bases). This CDR3 is 12 amino acids long. Germline V CDR1 and CDR2: SQVTM, ANQGSEA. With 3 bases removed from V and 4 bases from J, the gap between germline ends came to 9 bases. The CDR3 here is CSVDGDRYGYTF. CDR3 DNA sequence: TGCAGCGTTGACGGGGACCGCTATGGCTACACCTTC.

The J gene is TRBJ1-4, the V gene TRBV15; D call uncertain. This CDR3 comprises 15 residues. Trimming removed 0 bases from V and 8 bases from J, with 13 bases in between. The germline V gene has CDR1 LNHNV and CDR2 YYDKDF (reference sequence). Written as DNA, the CDR3 is TGTGCCACCAGCAGAGAGCGGTTTACACCGGAAAAACTGTTTTTT. It is translated as CATSRERFTPEKLFF.

CDR3 in DNA: TGTGCCAGTAGTCCTCACCGGATGGTGGCTTACGAGCAGTACTTC. It encodes CASSPHRMVAYEQYF. The gene calls are TRBV19 and TRBJ2-7; D not resolved. The ends were cut back, 5 bases at V and 4 bases at J, with 18 bases in the middle. The CDR3 is 15 residues long. Germline CDR1 reads LNHDA; CDR2 reads SQIVND (reference sequence).

The V gene is TRBV11-3, the J gene TRBJ1-1, with D perhaps TRBD1 (6 bases). The CDR3 is 15 amino acids. V lost 2 bases and J 1 base, leaving 11 bases between the germline ends. Germline CDR1 SGHNT, CDR2 YENEEA. In DNA, the CDR3 is TGTGCCAGCAGCTTAACGGGACATCGGAACACTGAAGCTTTCTTT. Its translation is CASSLTGHRNTEAFF.

The genes are TRBV5-1 and TRBJ2-5; TRBD2 agrees at 7 bases. The J call could be wrong; TRBJ2-7 is a better fit for the DNA end. This CDR3 region has 17 residues. Germline CDR1 and CDR2: SGHRS and YFSETQ. Here the CDR3 DNA reads TGCGCCAGCAGCTCCCCTCGGATCGGGGGGAGCTCCTACGAGCAGTACTTC. It specifies CASSSPRIGGSSYEQYF.